This T cell receptor (beta chain) originates from a study of blood T cells in healthy people across ages. Points from the study as a whole: One million T cells yielded diversity estimates that were considered underestimates.

The authors ran a second PCR of 7 to 11 cycles using a sample-barcoded 5' primer and a J-beta primer mix. TCRdb re-analysed the 5' RACE reads in MiXCR, keeping a single row per CDR3 protein. The sample has roughly 500,000 distinct CDR3 sequences; roughly a quarter are singletons. As to this clonotype: The antigen is unknown.

V lost 5 bases, J lost 4 bases, and 9 bases stayed unmatched. The CDR3 spans 16 residues. Looked up from germline, CDR1 is SGHVS and CDR2 is FQNEAQ. Source material: blood. The V and J genes are TRBV7-8 and TRBJ2-3; TRBD2 aligns across 10 bases. This clonotype was sampled from a woman between 65 and 79 years old in good health. CDR3 sequence reads: CASSRPSGGDADTQYF. The CDR3 region has the DNA TGTGCCAGCAGCCGCCCCAGCGGGGGGGATGCAGATACGCAGTATTTT.